One and the same sample provided the 25 T cell receptor beta chains below, sequenced in a study of early T cells in non-severe SARS-CoV-2 infection. MiXCR, applied by TCRdb to the 5' RACE reads, yields one record per CDR3 protein. This table has 50,000 to 75,000 distinct CDR3 sequences, 12% appearing once. The source material was whole blood, sampled at baseline. These receptors all come from an adult who was a healthcare worker with PCR-confirmed SARS-CoV-2 infection or an uninfected control (not recorded which). The donor label of this sample is uncertain.

The V gene is TRBV6-4, the J gene TRBJ1-6; 11 bases agree with TRBD1. Trimming removed 3 bases from V and 8 bases from J; junction bases left unmatched: 3. Germline values: CDR1 MRHNA, CDR2 SNTAGT. This CDR3 region has 15 residues. CDR3 DNA: TGTGCCAGCAGTGAAGGGACAGGGGGTGATTCACCCCTCCACTTT. Translation gives CASSEGTGGDSPLHF.

The CDR3 bases are TGTGCCAGCAGCTTGAGGACAGGGAACTACGAGCAGTACGTC. Its translation is CASSLRTGNYEQYV. The V gene is TRBV5-5, the J gene TRBJ2-7; 8 bases match TRBD1. Germline CDR1 reads SGHKS; CDR2 reads YYEKEE (reference sequence). The CDR3 length is 14 residues. J was trimmed by 3 bases and V by 1 base; bases with no gene match: 3.

The table lists this clonotype with a few counts. The chain employs TRBV6-6 and TRBJ1-2; D is unclear. The CDR3 runs to 12 residues. The germline V and J ends were trimmed by 7 bases and 4 bases, with 10 bases remaining between them. The germline CDR1 and CDR2 sequences are MNHNY and SVGAGI (reference sequence). CDR3 nucleotides: TGTGCCAGCAACAGTTTTGGCTATGGCTACACCTTC. Its translation is CASNSFGYGYTF.

The chain employs TRBV3-1 and TRBJ2-3; 7 bases are shared with TRBD2. J was trimmed by 6 bases and V by 1 base; bases with no gene match: 7. Germline loops: CDR1 LGHDT, CDR2 YNNKEL (reference sequence). The CDR3 runs 15 residues. In DNA, the CDR3 is TGTGCCAGCAGCCAAGGTCCGGCTAGCGGTGATACGCAGTATTTT. Residues: CASSQGPASGDTQYF.

This clonotype turned up a few times. V usage is TRBV10-3 and J usage is TRBJ2-4; TRBD1 matches at 9 bases. V shed 10 bases and J 1 base; nucleotides not matched to a gene: 8. Germline V gene lookup returns CDR1 ENHRY and CDR2 SYGVKD. The CDR3 consists of 15 residues. CDR3 loop: CATGQGPFAKNIQYF. In DNA form, the CDR3 reads TGTGCCACCGGACAGGGGCCTTTTGCCAAAAACATTCAGTACTTC.

The sample holds a few counts of this clonotype. The gene calls are TRBV6-1 and TRBJ2-6; D call uncertain. The CDR3 is 15 amino acids. Trimming took off 7 bases at V and 4 bases at J, with 14 bases between the two ends. Germline lookup yields CDR1 MNHNS and CDR2 SASEGT. The CDR3 sequence is CASTLRAVGANVLTF. CDR3 nucleotides: TGTGCCAGCACCCTCCGGGCCGTGGGGGCCAACGTCCTGACTTTC.

This clonotype was observed at least ten times. This chain connects TRBV5-6 to TRBJ1-1; D gene unclear. The V gene lost 2 bases and the J gene lost 5 bases, with 7 bases spanning the gap. The length of the CDR3 is 12 residues. CDR1 is SGHDT and CDR2 is YYEEEE in the germline V gene. The CDR3 protein is CASSFSFTEAFF. CDR3 bases: TGTGCCAGCAGCTTCAGTTTTACTGAAGCTTTCTTT.

This clonotype occurred a few times. The chain couples TRBV7-8 to TRBJ2-1; D is possibly TRBD2 (5 bases). The CDR3 runs 14 residues. The V and J ends lost 2 bases and 8 bases respectively, with 13 bases between them. Germline-derived CDR1 and CDR2 are SGHVS and FQNEAQ. In nucleotides, the CDR3 is TGTGCCAGCAGCTTATTGGGTAGCGATTATGAGCAGTTCTTC. Protein sequence: CASSLLGSDYEQFF.

This clonotype has only a few counts. The chain carries TRBV14 and TRBJ1-6; D not certain. This CDR3 contains 12 residues. Germline CDR1 SGHDN, CDR2 FVKESK. The ends were cut back, 1 base at V and 12 bases at J, with 7 bases in the middle. Here the CDR3 reads CASSQAPVPLHF. The DNA of the CDR3 is TGTGCCAGCAGCCAAGCGCCGGTACCCCTCCACTTT.

This clonotype has just a few counts. The rearrangement links TRBV6-1 to TRBJ1-6; tentative D call: TRBD1 (5 bases). Germline lookup yields CDR1 MNHNS and CDR2 SASEGT. There are 14 residues in the CDR3. Trimming removed 6 bases at V and 7 bases at J, with 13 bases between. The CDR3 region has the DNA TGTGCCAGCAGGGGGCTGAGCCCAAATTCACCCCTCCACTTT. This codes for CASRGLSPNSPLHF.

This clonotype has just a few counts. CDR3 region: CASSAVQGVADTQYF. The CDR3 DNA follows: TGTGCCAGCAGCGCGGTACAGGGGGTCGCAGATACGCAGTATTTT. This chain uses TRBV7-3 with TRBJ2-3; 8 bases match TRBD1. This CDR3 is 15 amino acids long. Per germline, CDR1 SGHTA and CDR2 FQGTGA. With V trimmed by 5 bases and J by 4 bases, 8 bases remained unmatched.

This clonotype was recorded a few times. The chain combines TRBV18 with TRBJ1-1; the match to TRBD1 covers 7 bases. The CDR3 loop spans 14 amino acids. V lost 3 bases and J lost 7; bases outside the gene matches: 8. Per germline, CDR1 KGHSH and CDR2 LQKENI. CDR3 in DNA: TGTGCCAGCTCACCTACAGGGGCCGGAGGTGAAGCTTTCTTT. Its translation is CASSPTGAGGEAFF.

This clonotype showed up just a few times. The genes are TRBV14 and TRBJ1-1; D not certain. The germline V gene has CDR1 SGHDN and CDR2 FVKESK. This CDR3 has 14 residues. Deletions cut 0 bases from V and 3 bases from J, with 8 bases between. CDR3 region: CASSQDRRYTEAFF. The CDR3 nucleotides are TGTGCCAGCAGCCAAGATAGGAGATACACTGAAGCTTTCTTT. Supplemented by reference TRBV14 and TRBJ1-1, the full variable domain reads EAGVTQFPSHSVIEKGQTVTLRCDPISGHDNLYWYRRVMGKEIKFLLHFVKESKQDESGMPNNRFLAERTGGTYSTLKVQPAELEDSGVYFCASSQDRRYTEAFFGQGTRLTVV.

This chain uses TRBV29-1 with TRBJ2-1; TRBD2 aligns across 12 bases. This CDR3 spans 14 amino acids. Germline CDR1 and CDR2: SQVTM and ANQGSEA. The V segment lost 7 bases and the J segment 3 bases; nucleotides outside the gene matches: 4. This chain's CDR3 is CSGSTSGGYNEQFF. The CDR3 bases are TGCAGCGGATCGACTAGCGGGGGCTACAATGAGCAGTTCTTC.

This clonotype was observed at least ten times. This chain connects TRBV5-5 to TRBJ2-3; 8 nucleotides align to TRBD2. V shed 0 bases, J shed 4 bases, and the junction held 4 bases outside the gene matches. The CDR3 totals 15 residues. Germline V gene data show CDR1 as SGHKS and CDR2 as YYEKEE (reference sequence). The CDR3 nucleotides read TGTGCCAGCAGCTTGGGACTAGCGAGGGCAGATACGCAGTATTTT. This sequence encodes CASSLGLARADTQYF.

This clonotype was detected a few times. V is TRBV12-3 or TRBV12-4 and J is TRBJ1-6; 9 positions match TRBD1. The CDR3 consists of 15 residues. Losses at the gene ends were 3 bases for V and 4 bases for J; bases not matched to a gene: 1. CDR3 sequence: CASSFGTGYNSPLHF. The CDR3 DNA reads TGTGCCAGCAGTTTCGGGACAGGGTATAATTCACCCCTCCACTTT.

The chain has TRBV4-1 and TRBJ2-3; a possible D gene is TRBD2 (6 bases). Trimming took off 6 bases at V and 2 bases at J, with 15 bases between the two ends. Germline V gene sequence: CDR1 MGHRA, CDR2 YSYEKL. This CDR3 has 15 residues. The CDR3 bases are TGCGCCAGCAGTCAGGGTGGACTAAACACAGATACGCAGTATTTT. It codes for CASSQGGLNTDTQYF.

This clonotype was seen a handful of times. The chain joins TRBV12-3 or TRBV12-4 to TRBJ2-1, with unresolved D. V lost 6 bases and J 0 bases, leaving 15 bases between the germline ends. The CDR3 runs to 16 residues. As DNA, the CDR3 is TGTGCCAGCAGCCCTGTGGCAGCGAGCTCCTACAATGAGCAGTTCTTC. Residues: CASSPVAASSYNEQFF.

This clonotype turned up a few times. The V gene is TRBV7-8, the J gene TRBJ2-1, with 7 bases that match TRBD1. Per the germline V gene, CDR1 is SGHVS and CDR2 is FQNEAQ. The CDR3 runs to 15 residues. With V trimmed by 3 bases and J by 4 bases, 6 bases remained unmatched. The CDR3 region is CASSFQGVLYNEQFF. The CDR3 region has the DNA TGTGCCAGCAGCTTTCAGGGGGTACTATACAATGAGCAGTTCTTC.

This clonotype appeared many times. The V and J genes are TRBV12-3 or TRBV12-4 and TRBJ2-3, with D perhaps TRBD1 or TRBD2 (5 bases each). The CDR3 has 16 residues. Trimming shortened V by 5 bases and J by 5 bases, and 20 bases separated the two germline ends. The CDR3 coding sequence is TGTGCCAGCAGTCACGAGGGGACCTGGGCGAGAGATACGCAGTATTTT. As protein: CASSHEGTWARDTQYF.

This chain links TRBV5-8 with TRBJ1-1; 7 bases map to TRBD1. Germline V gene lookup returns CDR1 SGHTS and CDR2 YDEGEE. The CDR3 is 15 amino acids. V dropped 6 bases and J dropped 0; count of bases not matched to a gene: 8. CDR3 region: CASMWGQLMNTEAFF. The CDR3 DNA follows: TGTGCCAGCATGTGGGGACAGTTGATGAACACTGAAGCTTTCTTT.

V gene TRBV28 combines with J gene TRBJ2-1; 16 bases agree with TRBD2. Germline values: CDR1 MDHEN, CDR2 SYDVKM. Trimming at V came to 6 bases and at J to 0 bases, leaving 11 bases not matched to a gene. This CDR3 contains 20 residues. The DNA of the CDR3 is TGTGCCAGCAGGAAACCGGGACTAGCGGGGGGGCCGAGCTCCTACAATGAGCAGTTCTTC. This gives the protein CASRKPGLAGGPSSYNEQFF.

This clonotype has ten or more counts. The chain recombines TRBV7-9 with TRBJ2-5, with TRBD2 matching over 7 bases. Germline values: CDR1 SEHNR, CDR2 FQNEAQ (reference sequence). The CDR3 is 14 residues long. V was pared by 3 bases and J by 1 base, with 2 bases of the junction left unmatched. CDR3 sequence reads: CASSLGGTQETQYF. The CDR3 coding sequence is TGTGCCAGCAGCTTGGGGGGGACCCAAGAGACCCAGTACTTC.

This clonotype was recorded a few times. The V gene is TRBV30, the J gene TRBJ1-2, with a tentative D call TRBD1 (6 bases). Germline V CDR1 and CDR2: GTSNPN, SVGIG (reference sequence). The CDR3 covers 11 residues. Trimming left V 7 bases short and J 6 bases short, with 12 bases between. Here the CDR3 reads CASTPGDGYTF. The CDR3 DNA is TGTGCCTCGACTCCAGGGGATGGCTACACCTTC.

This clonotype was observed at least ten times. The rearrangement links TRBV12-5 to TRBJ1-1, with 9 bases fitting TRBD1. CDR3 length equals 19 residues. The trim removed 0 bases at V and 1 base at J, leaving 12 bases unmatched. Germline CDR1 LGHNT, CDR2 FRNRAP. Here the CDR3 DNA reads TGTGCTAGTGGTTTGGTACTTTTCGGACAGGGGAGGGGGAACACTGAAGCTTTCTTT. Amino acid sequence: CASGLVLFGQGRGNTEAFF.